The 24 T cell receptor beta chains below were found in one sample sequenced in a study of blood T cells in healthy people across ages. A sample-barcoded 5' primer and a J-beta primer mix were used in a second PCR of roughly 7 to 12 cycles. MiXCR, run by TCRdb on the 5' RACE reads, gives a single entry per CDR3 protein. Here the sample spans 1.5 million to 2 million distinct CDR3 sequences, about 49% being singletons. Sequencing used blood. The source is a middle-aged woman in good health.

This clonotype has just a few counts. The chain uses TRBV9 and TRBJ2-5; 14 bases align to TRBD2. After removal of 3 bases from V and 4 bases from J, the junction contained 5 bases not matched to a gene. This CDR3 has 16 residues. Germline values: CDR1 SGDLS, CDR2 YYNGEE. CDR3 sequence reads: CASSETSGGAGETQYF. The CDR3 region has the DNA TGTGCCAGCAGCGAGACTAGCGGGGGGGCCGGAGAGACCCAGTACTTC.

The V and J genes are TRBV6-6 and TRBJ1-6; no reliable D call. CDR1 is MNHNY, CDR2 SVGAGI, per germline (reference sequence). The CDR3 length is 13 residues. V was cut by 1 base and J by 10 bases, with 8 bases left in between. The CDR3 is CASSYLGVSPLHF. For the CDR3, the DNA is TGTGCCAGCAGTTACTTGGGAGTATCACCCCTCCACTTT.

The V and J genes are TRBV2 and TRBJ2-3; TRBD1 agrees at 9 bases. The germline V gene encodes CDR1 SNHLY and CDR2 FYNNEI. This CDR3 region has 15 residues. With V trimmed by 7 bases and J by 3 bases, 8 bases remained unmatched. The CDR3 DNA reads TGTGCCAGCATGAGAACAGGGGGCCGAACAGATACGCAGTATTTT. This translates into CASMRTGGRTDTQYF.

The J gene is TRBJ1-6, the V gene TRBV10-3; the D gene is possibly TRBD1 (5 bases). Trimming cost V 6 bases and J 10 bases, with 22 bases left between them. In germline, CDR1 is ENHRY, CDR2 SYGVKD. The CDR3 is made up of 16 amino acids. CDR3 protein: CAISEGMYRNESPLHF. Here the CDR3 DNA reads TGTGCCATCAGCGAGGGGATGTACAGGAATGAGTCACCCCTCCACTTT.

The DNA of the CDR3 is TGTGCCAGCAAAACAGTCCAATACGAGCAGTACTTC. This gives the protein CASKTVQYEQYF. The rearrangement uses TRBV6-2 or TRBV6-3 and TRBJ2-4; D is undetermined. The J call may be faulty, since TRBJ2-7 better matches the DNA end. The CDR3 runs 12 residues. Germline loops: CDR1 MNHEY, CDR2 SVGEGT.

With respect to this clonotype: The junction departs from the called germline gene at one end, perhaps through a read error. CDR3 loop: CASSLDLKTQYF. CDR3 DNA: TGTGCTAGCAGCTTAGACTTGAAGACCCAGTACTTC. This rearrangement joins TRBV7-7 to TRBJ2-5, with unresolved D. Germline loops: CDR1 SSHAT, CDR2 FNYEAQ (reference sequence). The CDR3 is 12 amino acids.

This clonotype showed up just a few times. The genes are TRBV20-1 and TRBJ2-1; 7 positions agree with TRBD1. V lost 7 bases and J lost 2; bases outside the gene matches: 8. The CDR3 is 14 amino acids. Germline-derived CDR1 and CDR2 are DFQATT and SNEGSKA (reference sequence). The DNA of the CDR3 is TGCAGTGTCCCGGCAGGGGGAACCTACAATGAGCAGTTCTTC. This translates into CSVPAGGTYNEQFF.

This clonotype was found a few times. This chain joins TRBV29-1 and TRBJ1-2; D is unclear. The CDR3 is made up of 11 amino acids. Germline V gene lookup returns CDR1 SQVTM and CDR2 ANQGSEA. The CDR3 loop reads CSAPLGGGYTF. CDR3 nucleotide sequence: TGCAGTGCTCCGTTGGGAGGTGGCTACACCTTC.

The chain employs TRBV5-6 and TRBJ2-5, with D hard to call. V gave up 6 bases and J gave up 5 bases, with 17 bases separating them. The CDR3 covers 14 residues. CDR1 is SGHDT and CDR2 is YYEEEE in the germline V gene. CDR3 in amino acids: CASTFGYIEETQYF. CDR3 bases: TGTGCCAGCACCTTCGGGTATATTGAGGAGACCCAGTACTTC.

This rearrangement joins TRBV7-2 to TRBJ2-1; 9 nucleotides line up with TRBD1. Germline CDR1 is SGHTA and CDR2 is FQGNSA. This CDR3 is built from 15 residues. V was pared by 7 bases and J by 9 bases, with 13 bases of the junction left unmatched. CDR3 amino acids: CASTLRGQGLGEQFF. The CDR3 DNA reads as TGTGCCAGCACCCTTCGGGGACAGGGCTTGGGTGAGCAGTTCTTC.

DNA for the CDR3: TGTGCCAGCAGCTTAACGCTAGCGGGGGCCACAGATACGCAGTATTTT. Its protein product is CASSLTLAGATDTQYF. The V and J genes are TRBV7-9 and TRBJ2-3, with 10 bases identical to TRBD2. Losses at the gene ends were 2 bases for V and 2 bases for J; bases not matched to a gene: 4. Germline assignment: CDR1 SEHNR and CDR2 FQNEAQ (reference sequence). This CDR3 region has 16 residues. Filled out from reference TRBV7-9 and TRBJ2-3, the complete variable domain reads DTGVSQNPRHKITKRGQNVTFRCDPISEHNRLYWYRQTLGQGPEFLTYFQNEAQLEKSRLLSDRFSAERPKGSFSTLEIQRTEQGDSAMYLCASSLTLAGATDTQYFGPGTRLTVL.

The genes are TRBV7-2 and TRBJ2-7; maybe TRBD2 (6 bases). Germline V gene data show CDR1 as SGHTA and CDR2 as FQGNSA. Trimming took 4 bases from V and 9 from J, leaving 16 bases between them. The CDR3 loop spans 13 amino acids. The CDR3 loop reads CASSSNLAVVQYF. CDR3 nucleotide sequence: TGTGCCAGCAGCTCAAATTTAGCGGTTGTGCAGTACTTC.

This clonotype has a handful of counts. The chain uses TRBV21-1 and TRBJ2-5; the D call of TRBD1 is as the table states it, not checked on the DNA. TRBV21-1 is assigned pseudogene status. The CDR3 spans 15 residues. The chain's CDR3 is CASSKVDPAGETQYF. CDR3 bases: TGTGCCAGCAGCAAAGTGGACCCGGCGGGAGAGACCCAGTACTTC.

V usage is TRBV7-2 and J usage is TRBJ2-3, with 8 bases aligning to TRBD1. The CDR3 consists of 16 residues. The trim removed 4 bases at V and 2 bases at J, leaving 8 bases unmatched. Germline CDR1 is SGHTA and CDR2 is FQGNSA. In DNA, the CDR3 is TGTGCCAGCAGCTCCGGACAGGGCAGTTTCACAGATACGCAGTATTTT. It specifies CASSSGQGSFTDTQYF.

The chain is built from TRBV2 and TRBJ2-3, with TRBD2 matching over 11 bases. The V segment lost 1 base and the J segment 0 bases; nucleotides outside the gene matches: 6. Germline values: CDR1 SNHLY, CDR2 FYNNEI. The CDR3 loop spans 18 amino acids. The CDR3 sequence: CASSEELLAGGSTDTQYF. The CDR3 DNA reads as TGTGCCAGCAGTGAAGAGCTCCTAGCGGGGGGAAGCACAGATACGCAGTATTTT.

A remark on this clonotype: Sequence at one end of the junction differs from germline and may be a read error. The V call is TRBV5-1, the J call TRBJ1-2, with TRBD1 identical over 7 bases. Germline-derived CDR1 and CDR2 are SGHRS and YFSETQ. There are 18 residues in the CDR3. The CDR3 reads CARSNPGTVGRRSDGYTF. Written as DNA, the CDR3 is TGCGCCCGCAGCAATCCCGGGACAGTGGGGAGGAGGTCCGACGGCTACACCTTC.

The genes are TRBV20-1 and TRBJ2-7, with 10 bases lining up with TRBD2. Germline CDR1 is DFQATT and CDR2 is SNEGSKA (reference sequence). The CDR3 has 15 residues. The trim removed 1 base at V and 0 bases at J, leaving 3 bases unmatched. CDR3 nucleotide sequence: TGCAGTGCTAGAGGTCTAGCGGGGGACTCCTACGAGCAGTACTTC. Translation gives CSARGLAGDSYEQYF.

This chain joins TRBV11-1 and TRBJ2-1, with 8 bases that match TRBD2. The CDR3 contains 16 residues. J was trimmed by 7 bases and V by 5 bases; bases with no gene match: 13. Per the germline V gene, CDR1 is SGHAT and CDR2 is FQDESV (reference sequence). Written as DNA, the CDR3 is TGTGCCAGCAGCCTCAGTACCGGGACTAGATCAAATGAGCAGTTCTTC. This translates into CASSLSTGTRSNEQFF.

The CDR3 region has the DNA TGCAGCGTAGGAACAGGGGGCGCGGACTATGGCTACACCTTC. Residues: CSVGTGGADYGYTF. The V call is TRBV29-1, the J call TRBJ1-2; 9 nucleotides line up with TRBD1. With V trimmed by 6 bases and J by 3 bases, 8 bases remained unmatched. This CDR3 is 14 amino acids long. Germline-derived CDR1 and CDR2 are SQVTM and ANQGSEA.

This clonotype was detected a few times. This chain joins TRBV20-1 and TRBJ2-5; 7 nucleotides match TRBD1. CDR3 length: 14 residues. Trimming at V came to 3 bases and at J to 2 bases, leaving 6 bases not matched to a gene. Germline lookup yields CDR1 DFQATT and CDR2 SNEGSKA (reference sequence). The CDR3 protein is CSASPQGPQETQYF. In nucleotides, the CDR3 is TGCAGTGCTAGCCCACAGGGGCCGCAAGAGACCCAGTACTTC.

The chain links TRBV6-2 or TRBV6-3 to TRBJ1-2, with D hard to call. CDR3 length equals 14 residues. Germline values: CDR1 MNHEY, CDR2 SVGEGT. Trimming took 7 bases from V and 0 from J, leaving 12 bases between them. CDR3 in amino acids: CASTQVETNYGYTF. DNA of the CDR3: TGTGCCAGCACCCAGGTGGAGACTAACTATGGCTACACCTTC.

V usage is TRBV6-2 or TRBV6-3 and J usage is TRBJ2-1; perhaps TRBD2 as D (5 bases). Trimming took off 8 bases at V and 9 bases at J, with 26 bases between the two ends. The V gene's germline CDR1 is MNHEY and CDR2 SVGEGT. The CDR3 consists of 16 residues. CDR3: CASSSLRAGESGEQFF. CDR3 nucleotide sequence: TGTGCCAGCTCGTCCCTACGAGCCGGGGAGAGTGGTGAGCAGTTCTTC.

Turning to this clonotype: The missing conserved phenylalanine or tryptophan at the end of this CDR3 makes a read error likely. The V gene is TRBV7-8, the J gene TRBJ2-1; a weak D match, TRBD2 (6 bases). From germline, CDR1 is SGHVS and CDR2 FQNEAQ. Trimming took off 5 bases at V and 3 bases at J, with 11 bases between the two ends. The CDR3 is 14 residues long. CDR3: CASSAGRIYNEQFL. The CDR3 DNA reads TGTGCCAGCAGCGCGGGACGGATCTACAATGAGCAGTTCCTC.

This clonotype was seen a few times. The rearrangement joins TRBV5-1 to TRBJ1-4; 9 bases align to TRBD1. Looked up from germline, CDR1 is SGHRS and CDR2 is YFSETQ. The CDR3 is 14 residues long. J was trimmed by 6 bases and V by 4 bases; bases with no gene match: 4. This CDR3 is CASSLRDRDEKLFF. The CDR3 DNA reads TGCGCCAGCAGCCTCCGGGACAGGGATGAAAAACTGTTTTTT.